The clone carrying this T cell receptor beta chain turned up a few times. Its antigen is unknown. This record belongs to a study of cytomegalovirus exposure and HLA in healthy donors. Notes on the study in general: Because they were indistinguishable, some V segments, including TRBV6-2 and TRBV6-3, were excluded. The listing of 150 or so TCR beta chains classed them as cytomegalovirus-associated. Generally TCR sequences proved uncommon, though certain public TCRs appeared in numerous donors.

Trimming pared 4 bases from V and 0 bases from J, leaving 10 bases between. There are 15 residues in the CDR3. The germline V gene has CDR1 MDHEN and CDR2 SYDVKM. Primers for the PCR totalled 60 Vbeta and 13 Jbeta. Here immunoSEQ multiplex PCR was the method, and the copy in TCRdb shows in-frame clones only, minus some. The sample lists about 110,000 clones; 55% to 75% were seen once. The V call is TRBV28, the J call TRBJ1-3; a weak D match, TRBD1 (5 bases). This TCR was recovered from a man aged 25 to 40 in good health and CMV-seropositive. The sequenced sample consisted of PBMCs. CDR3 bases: TGTGCCAGCAGTTGGAGACAGAGCTCTGGAAACACCATATATTTT. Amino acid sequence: CASSWRQSSGNTIYF.